The next 18 T cell receptor beta chains were all read from a single sample in a study of OX40 agonist ivuxolimab in advanced cancers. Some clones are missing from TCRdb's copy, which holds only in-frame ones; the method was immunoSEQ multiplex PCR. The sample gives roughly 70,000 clones, over 80% of which show up once; roughly 0.51% is in the top ten. The starting material was CD4+ or CD8+ T cells sorted from blood, obtained in a trial of the OX40 agonist ivuxolimab. The receptors derive from an adult with an advanced solid tumor such as melanoma, head and neck, liver or kidney cancer.

V usage is TRBV28 and J usage is TRBJ2-1, with D uncertain. The CDR3 is made up of 13 amino acids. Trimming took off 3 bases at V and 7 bases at J, with 10 bases between the two ends. Looked up from germline, CDR1 is MDHEN and CDR2 is SYDVKM. CDR3 sequence reads: CASSFPPGNEQFF. The CDR3 DNA follows: TGTGCCAGCAGTTTCCCGCCGGGTAATGAGCAGTTCTTC.

This clone appeared once. V usage is TRBV5-4 and J usage is TRBJ1-2; 7 nucleotides match TRBD1. With V trimmed by 4 bases and J by 2 bases, 8 bases remained unmatched. Per the germline V gene, CDR1 is SGHNT and CDR2 is YYREEE (reference sequence). CDR3 size: 15 residues. The CDR3 region has the DNA TGTGCCAGCAGCGCCCCACAGGGGTCCAACTATGGCTACACCTTC. This translates into CASSAPQGSNYGYTF.

The chain employs TRBV6-5 and TRBJ2-5; D might be TRBD2 (5 bases). Germline CDR1 reads MNHEY; CDR2 reads SVGAGI. The CDR3 is 15 amino acids. The V gene lost 7 bases and the J gene lost 2 bases, with 17 bases spanning the gap. The CDR3 region has the DNA TGTGCCAGCACCTACTCCGGGATAGGTCAAGAGACCCAGTACTTC. Translated: CASTYSGIGQETQYF.

This clone was recorded only once. The chain recombines TRBV7-2 with TRBJ2-3; TRBD1 might be the D (6 bases). Trimming pared 3 bases from V and 1 base from J, leaving 14 bases between. Germline V gene data show CDR1 as SGHTA and CDR2 as FQGNSA. The CDR3 extends over 16 amino acids. The CDR3 DNA reads TGTGCCAGCAGCTTGGAGTGGGCAGGGGGCACAGATACGCAGTATTTT. Its translation is CASSLEWAGGTDTQYF.

For this clone: The junction does not match germline at one end; this may be a read error. The chain has TRBV7-9 and TRBJ1-4; TRBD1 is a possible D gene (5 bases). The V gene's germline CDR1 is SEHNR and CDR2 FQNEAQ (reference sequence). The CDR3 is 13 amino acids. This CDR3 is CAISRDLNEKLFF. CDR3 DNA sequence: TGTGCCATCAGCAGGGATCTTAATGAAAAACTGTTTTTT.

The chain employs TRBV10-3 and TRBJ2-7, with TRBD2 matching over 7 bases. The CDR3 loop spans 18 amino acids. Germline CDR1 reads ENHRY; CDR2 reads SYGVKD. Trimming cost V 10 bases and J 6 bases; bases outside gene matches: 27. The chain's CDR3 is CATGAGVGLNSVSGEQYF. In nucleotides, the CDR3 is TGTGCCACTGGCGCGGGAGTGGGTCTTAATTCGGTTAGCGGCGAGCAGTACTTC.

This clone was counted a single time. The rearrangement links TRBV11-2 to TRBJ1-4, with D unclear. Between the trimmed V and J ends, which lost 5 bases and 16 bases, there was a span of 20 bases. CDR1 is SGHAT, CDR2 FQNNGV, per germline. The CDR3 has 13 residues. This CDR3 is CASSHTRGEGKFF. CDR3 DNA: TGTGCCAGCAGCCACACTCGAGGAGAGGGCAAGTTTTTT.

In DNA, the CDR3 is TGTGCCAGCAGCTCAGACACGACAGGGTGGAACACTGAAGCTTTCTTT. It encodes CASSSDTTGWNTEAFF. The chain is built from TRBV7-2 and TRBJ1-1; 7 bases line up with TRBD1. The germline gives CDR1 SGHTA, CDR2 FQGNSA. CDR3 length equals 16 residues. V shed 4 bases, J shed 1 base, and the junction held 9 bases outside the gene matches.

As regards this clone: Other DNA sequences in the same sample also yield this CDR3. This chain uses TRBV6-5 with TRBJ1-4; D uncertain. V lost 1 base and J lost 4, with 10 bases in between. CDR1 is MNHEY, CDR2 SVGAGI, per germline. This CDR3 spans 15 amino acids. The CDR3 nucleotides are TGTGCCAGCAGTTACTTATGGTCGGTTAATGAAAAACTGTTTTTT. Protein product: CASSYLWSVNEKLFF.

The V and J genes are TRBV5-4 and TRBJ2-1, with D possibly matching TRBD2 (6 bases). CDR3 length: 15 amino acids. Germline CDR1 SGHNT, CDR2 YYREEE (reference sequence). Trimming took 0 bases from V and 7 from J, leaving 14 bases between them. The CDR3 protein is CASSLAAGLLNEQFF. The CDR3 bases are TGTGCCAGCAGCTTGGCCGCGGGACTTTTGAATGAGCAGTTCTTC.

This sequence joins TRBV7-9 and TRBJ2-3; 9 bases line up with TRBD1. The germline gives CDR1 SEHNR, CDR2 FQNEAQ (reference sequence). The V segment lost 4 bases and the J segment 6 bases; nucleotides outside the gene matches: 5. The length of the CDR3 is 14 residues. CDR3 region: CASSSGQGADTQYF. In nucleotides, the CDR3 is TGTGCCAGCAGCTCGGGACAGGGAGCGGATACGCAGTATTTT.

The chain joins TRBV11-2 to TRBJ2-7, with D possibly matching TRBD1 (6 bases). The length of the CDR3 is 14 residues. V was clipped by 5 bases and J by 4 bases, with 15 bases between them. Germline loops: CDR1 SGHAT, CDR2 FQNNGV. The CDR3: CASSTIRGTYEQYF. The CDR3 DNA reads as TGTGCCAGCAGCACGATCAGGGGAACGTACGAGCAGTACTTC.

This chain connects TRBV7-3 to TRBJ2-1, with 8 bases fitting TRBD2. Germline CDR1 and CDR2: SGHTA and FQGTGA. CDR3 size: 16 residues. The V and J ends lost 4 bases and 0 bases, in that order; junction bases with no gene match: 5. The CDR3 DNA is TGTGCCAGCAGCTATGAGCGGGAGAGCTCCTACAATGAGCAGTTCTTC. Residues: CASSYERESSYNEQFF.

The chain recombines TRBV28 with TRBJ1-6; D unclear. Trimming cost V 2 bases and J 0 bases, with 8 bases left between them. The CDR3 is 16 residues long. Germline V gene lookup returns CDR1 MDHEN and CDR2 SYDVKM. The DNA of the CDR3 is TGTGCCAGCAGTTTACGGATGAGCTCCTATAATTCACCCCTCCACTTT. Protein sequence: CASSLRMSSYNSPLHF.

The chain has TRBV7-8 and TRBJ1-4; 9 bases agree with TRBD1. Germline V gene sequence: CDR1 SGHVS, CDR2 FQNEAQ. Losses at the gene ends were 1 base for V and 7 bases for J; bases not matched to a gene: 7. The CDR3 is 16 residues long. Written as DNA, the CDR3 is TGTGCCAGCAGCTTAGTCCCGGGACAGGGACGTGAAAAACTGTTTTTT. Encoded protein: CASSLVPGQGREKLFF.

The chain has TRBV5-1 and TRBJ2-7; maybe TRBD1 (5 bases). The germline V gene has CDR1 SGHRS and CDR2 YFSETQ. The CDR3 consists of 15 residues. Trimming took off 5 bases at V and 7 bases at J, with 22 bases between the two ends. CDR3 sequence: CASSQDGQTKGEQYF. The CDR3, as DNA: TGCGCCAGCAGTCAAGACGGGCAAACAAAGGGGGAGCAGTACTTC.

The rearrangement links TRBV2 to TRBJ1-2, with 7 bases lining up with TRBD1. The V gene end was trimmed by 6 bases and the J gene end by 4 bases; junction bases not matched to a gene: 5. The CDR3 is made up of 13 amino acids. Germline V CDR1 and CDR2: SNHLY, FYNNEI. For the CDR3, the DNA is TGTGCCAGCAGCGAGGACAGGCCCTATGGCTACACCTTC. Its translation: CASSEDRPYGYTF.

V usage is TRBV10-3 and J usage is TRBJ2-1; no firm D call. The CDR3 has 13 amino acids. Looked up from germline, CDR1 is ENHRY and CDR2 is SYGVKD. V lost 4 bases, J lost 4 bases, and 8 bases lay in between. The CDR3 DNA sequence: TGTGCCATCAGTGGAGGTATTTACAATGAGCAGTTCTTC. This gives the protein CAISGGIYNEQFF.